This TCR beta chain comes out of a study of blood T cells in healthy people across ages. The second PCR ran roughly 6 to 11 cycles with a sample-barcoded 5' primer and J-beta primers. TCRdb itself ran the 5' RACE reads through MiXCR, one entry per CDR3 protein. The sample has hundreds of thousands of distinct CDR3 sequences; 45% to 60% are singletons. This clonotype was counted once. Its antigen is as yet unknown. Study-wide results and caveats: Unknown donor CMV status possibly confounded expanded clonotype changes.

No fewer than 5.5 micrograms of total RNA were isolated from every sample. This CDR3 contains 14 residues. V was pared by 6 bases and J by 6 bases, with 12 bases of the junction left unmatched. CDR1 is DFQATT, CDR2 SNEGSKA, per germline (reference sequence). Sequenced input: blood. The chain employs TRBV20-1 and TRBJ2-5; TRBD2 aligns across 8 bases. This sequence originates from an elderly woman in good health. CDR3 residues: CSARLTGGSQTQYF. DNA of the CDR3: TGCAGTGCCCGCCTGACGGGGGGGTCTCAGACCCAGTACTTC.